This passage covers 27 T cell receptor beta chains from one sample sequenced in a study of T-cell reconstitution after alpha-beta-depleted transplantation in children. The authors prepared the TCRbeta library with unique molecular identifiers. TCRdb analysed the PCR reads with MiXCR anew, one entry per CDR3 protein. The sample includes almost 400,000 distinct CDR3 sequences, about a fifth of them seen just once. The sample was PBMCs from the stem cell graft donor, taken from the stem cell graft. The source of these receptors is a human donor who donated a stem cell graft to a child with acute myeloid leukemia.

This clonotype showed up just a few times. The chain combines TRBV28 with TRBJ2-1; TRBD2 aligns across 9 bases. The CDR3 consists of 14 residues. CDR1 is MDHEN, CDR2 SYDVKM, per germline. Trimming removed 8 bases from V and 7 bases from J; junction bases left unmatched: 9. DNA of the CDR3: TGTGCCAGCGGAATTAGCGGGAGTGGTAATGAGCAGTTCTTC. Amino acids: CASGISGSGNEQFF.

This clonotype turned up a few times. V is TRBV12-3 or TRBV12-4 and J is TRBJ1-3; D is undetermined. The V end was cut by 3 bases, the J end by 2 bases, with 5 bases between. The CDR3 is made up of 13 amino acids. This CDR3 is CASSLTAGNTIYF. DNA of the CDR3: TGTGCCAGCAGTTTGACTGCTGGAAACACCATATATTTT.

This clonotype has a handful of counts. This rearrangement joins TRBV20-1 to TRBJ2-7, with TRBD1 identical over 7 bases. J was trimmed by 0 bases and V by 0 bases; bases with no gene match: 8. The CDR3 sequence is 16 residues long. Germline assignment: CDR1 DFQATT and CDR2 SNEGSKA (reference sequence). The CDR3 coding sequence is TGCAGTGCTAGAGATTTTAGGGCAGGGGGCTCCTACGAGCAGTACTTC. Translated, it gives CSARDFRAGGSYEQYF.

This sequence joins TRBV29-1 and TRBJ2-1; D is possibly TRBD2 (6 bases). V was cut by 1 base and J by 2 bases, with 9 bases left in between. The CDR3 has 14 amino acids. Germline V gene lookup returns CDR1 SQVTM and CDR2 ANQGSEA. This CDR3 is CSVEGRVAYNEQFF. The CDR3 DNA sequence: TGCAGCGTTGAAGGGAGGGTAGCCTACAATGAGCAGTTCTTC.

The V call is TRBV4-2, the J call TRBJ2-7; TRBD2 is a possible D gene (6 bases). The ends were cut back, 0 bases at V and 2 bases at J, with 11 bases in the middle. Germline CDR1 is LGHNA and CDR2 is YNFKEQ. CDR3 length: 15 residues. CDR3 region: CASSQDSGGPYEQYF. The CDR3 coding sequence is TGTGCCAGCAGCCAAGATAGCGGCGGTCCCTACGAGCAGTACTTC.

This clonotype was counted only a few times. V is TRBV12-3 or TRBV12-4 and J is TRBJ2-1, with 9 nucleotides matching TRBD2. The CDR3 is made up of 14 amino acids. With 9 bases clipped from V and 3 bases from J, the junction kept 6 bases outside the gene matches. CDR3 bases: TGTGCCAGTATCCGGACTAGCGACTACAATGAGCAGTTCTTC. Protein: CASIRTSDYNEQFF.

The CDR3 is CASSPSDSMNTEAFF. In DNA form, the CDR3 reads TGTGCCAGCAGCCCTAGTGACAGCATGAACACTGAAGCTTTCTTT. V is TRBV7-2 and J is TRBJ1-1, with a possible D match to TRBD1 (5 bases). Germline V CDR1 and CDR2: SGHTA, FQGNSA. This CDR3 region has 15 residues. The V end lost 5 bases, the J end lost 0 bases, and 13 bases lay between the germline ends.

At least ten counts were recorded for this clonotype. V and J are TRBV4-2 and TRBJ2-7; 9 positions agree with TRBD2. The V segment lost 4 bases and the J segment 0 bases; nucleotides outside the gene matches: 7. CDR3 size: 16 residues. From germline, CDR1 is LGHNA and CDR2 YNFKEQ. CDR3 nucleotide sequence: TGTGCCAGCAGCCGCCGGGCGGGGGGGAGCTCCTACGAGCAGTACTTC. This translates into CASSRRAGGSSYEQYF.

This clonotype has just a few counts. The V gene is TRBV10-3, the J gene TRBJ2-7, with D perhaps TRBD1 or TRBD2 (5 bases each). This CDR3 contains 15 residues. CDR1 is ENHRY, CDR2 SYGVKD, per germline. V gave up 0 bases and J gave up 2 bases, with 11 bases separating them. Written as DNA, the CDR3 is TGTGCCATCAGTGAGTCGTTGGGGGAAACCTACGAGCAGTACTTC. Translation: CAISESLGETYEQYF.

This chain joins TRBV20-1 and TRBJ2-2; TRBD2 is a possible D gene (6 bases). CDR1 and CDR2 from the germline V gene are DFQATT and SNEGSKA (reference sequence). The V end lost 5 bases, the J end lost 5 bases, and 21 bases lay between the germline ends. The CDR3 covers 16 residues. CDR3 coding DNA: TGCAGTGCTCGCGGGGATCTCGGGAAGGGGACCGGGGAGCTGTTTTTT. Residues: CSARGDLGKGTGELFF.

The rearrangement joins TRBV9 to TRBJ1-3; D unclear. This CDR3 is built from 16 residues. The V end was cut by 0 bases, the J end by 0 bases, with 10 bases between. The germline V gene encodes CDR1 SGDLS and CDR2 YYNGEE. The CDR3 spells CASSVGTLTSGNTIYF. The CDR3 nucleotides are TGTGCCAGCAGCGTAGGGACCTTGACCTCTGGAAACACCATATATTTT.

This rearrangement joins TRBV5-1 to TRBJ2-3; D assignment may be TRBD1 or TRBD2 (5 bases each). Deletions cut 1 base from V and 4 bases from J, with 13 bases between. From germline, CDR1 is SGHRS and CDR2 YFSETQ. The CDR3 loop spans 15 amino acids. The CDR3 DNA is TGCGCCAGCAGCTTGAATGGAAGGGACGCAGATACGCAGTATTTT. Translation gives CASSLNGRDADTQYF.

This clonotype was seen more than once but under ten times. V is TRBV10-3 and J is TRBJ2-1; no clear D. This CDR3 has 13 residues. V was pared by 0 bases and J by 4 bases, with 4 bases between. CDR1 and CDR2 (germline): ENHRY, SYGVKD. CDR3 sequence: CAISESSYNEQFF. As DNA, the CDR3 is TGTGCCATCAGTGAGTCGTCATACAATGAGCAGTTCTTC.

This clonotype was detected many times. This sequence joins TRBV28 and TRBJ1-5; maybe TRBD1 (5 bases). Germline assignment: CDR1 MDHEN and CDR2 SYDVKM. The V end was cut by 6 bases, the J end by 5 bases, with 14 bases between. The CDR3 totals 14 residues. For the CDR3, the DNA is TGTGCCAGCAGCAAACCGGGACCTCATCAGCCCCAGCATTTT. It specifies CASSKPGPHQPQHF.

This clonotype was counted at least ten times. The chain has TRBV3-1 and TRBJ2-2; 13 bases line up with TRBD2. The V gene end was trimmed by 4 bases and the J gene end by 4 bases; junction bases not matched to a gene: 21. CDR3 length: 22 amino acids. The germline V gene encodes CDR1 LGHDT and CDR2 YNNKEL (reference sequence). The chain's CDR3 is CASSPRLRGGLAGESTTGELFF. CDR3 DNA sequence: TGTGCCAGCAGCCCCCGACTCAGGGGTGGACTAGCGGGAGAGTCAACCACCGGGGAGCTGTTTTTT.

This clonotype has only one observation. The rearrangement uses TRBV19 and TRBJ2-1; 8 bases agree with TRBD1. CDR3 size: 14 residues. After removal of 5 bases from V and 6 bases from J, the junction contained 6 bases not matched to a gene. Per germline, CDR1 LNHDA and CDR2 SQIVND (reference sequence). As DNA, the CDR3 is TGTGCCAGTAGTCGACAGGGGACCTTCAATGAGCAGTTCTTC. Translated: CASSRQGTFNEQFF.

This clonotype has a handful of counts. The gene calls are TRBV4-1 and TRBJ2-1; weak D call: TRBD2 (6 bases). The germline CDR1 and CDR2 sequences are MGHRA and YSYEKL. The V end was cut by 1 base, the J end by 0 bases, with 10 bases between. This CDR3 has 16 amino acids. The CDR3 DNA reads TGCGCCAGCAGCCAAGTGGCGGGATACTCCTACAATGAGCAGTTCTTC. It specifies CASSQVAGYSYNEQFF.

J is TRBJ2-3 and V is TRBV19; 10 bases agree with TRBD1. Germline-derived CDR1 and CDR2 are LNHDA and SQIVND (reference sequence). The CDR3 is 16 residues long. J was trimmed by 3 bases and V by 4 bases; bases with no gene match: 7. The CDR3 DNA follows: TGTGCCAGTAGTACAGAAGACAGGGGGCTTACAGATACGCAGTATTTT. Residues: CASSTEDRGLTDTQYF.

In DNA form, the CDR3 reads TGCGCCAGCAGCCAAGATCCGGACTTAACCTCCTACGAGCAGTACTTC. It specifies CASSQDPDLTSYEQYF. The rearrangement uses TRBV4-1 and TRBJ2-7, with a weak D call TRBD2 (5 bases). Germline loops: CDR1 MGHRA, CDR2 YSYEKL. V was shortened by 0 bases and J by 0 bases, with 12 bases between the two germline ends. There are 16 residues in the CDR3.

This clonotype was seen more than once but under ten times. The chain carries TRBV5-1 and TRBJ2-3, with a possible D match to TRBD1 (6 bases). Germline loops: CDR1 SGHRS, CDR2 YFSETQ. Trimming took 2 bases from V and 0 from J, leaving 13 bases between them. CDR3 length: 16 amino acids. CDR3 DNA sequence: TGCGCCAGCAGCTTTGGGGGCTCCACTAGCACAGATACGCAGTATTTT. As protein: CASSFGGSTSTDTQYF. The variable domain in full, completed from reference TRBV5-1 and TRBJ2-3, reads KAGVTQTPRYLIKTRGQQVTLSCSPISGHRSVSWYQQTPGQGLQFLFEYFSETQRNKGNFPGRFSGRQFSNSRSEMNVSTLELGDSALYLCASSFGGSTSTDTQYFGPGTRLTVL.

The gene calls are TRBV29-1 and TRBJ2-1; 13 bases are shared with TRBD2. Trimming removed 6 bases from V and 9 bases from J; junction bases left unmatched: 5. The CDR3 runs to 13 residues. The V gene's germline CDR1 is SQVTM and CDR2 ANQGSEA. CDR3 in amino acids: CSVGLAGDVEQFF. CDR3 bases: TGCAGCGTCGGACTAGCGGGAGATGTTGAGCAGTTCTTC.

The chain uses TRBV6-5 and TRBJ1-1, with D maybe TRBD1 (6 bases). Trimming took off 9 bases at V and 6 bases at J, with 23 bases between the two ends. This CDR3 has 15 amino acids. Germline CDR1 and CDR2: MNHEY and SVGAGI. CDR3 nucleotide sequence: TGTGCCAGTCACAACCTGGGACACCGGGACCCTGAAGCTTTCTTT. Amino acid sequence: CASHNLGHRDPEAFF.

There are many counts of this clonotype. The chain carries TRBV29-1 and TRBJ2-1; D uncertain. The length of the CDR3 is 15 residues. Germline assignment: CDR1 SQVTM and CDR2 ANQGSEA. V gave up 3 bases and J gave up 4 bases, with 16 bases separating them. The CDR3 loop is CSVDEGRANYNEQFF. In DNA form, the CDR3 reads TGCAGCGTTGACGAAGGTCGGGCCAATTACAATGAGCAGTTCTTC.

This clonotype came up many times. The V gene is TRBV12-3 or TRBV12-4, the J gene TRBJ2-1; 9 bases are shared with TRBD1. After removal of 6 bases from V and 4 bases from J, the junction contained 7 bases not matched to a gene. This CDR3 contains 15 residues. CDR3 DNA: TGTGCCAGCAGGCAAACAGGGGGCGCGTACAATGAGCAGTTCTTC. This translates into CASRQTGGAYNEQFF.

V gene TRBV12-3 or TRBV12-4 combines with J gene TRBJ2-5; TRBD2 aligns across 11 bases. Trimming cost V 3 bases and J 4 bases; bases outside gene matches: 7. The CDR3 is 16 residues long. The CDR3 DNA sequence: TGTGCCAGCAGTTTCCCGACTAGCGGGACCGCAGAGACCCAGTACTTC. Encoded protein: CASSFPTSGTAETQYF.

There are a few counts of this clonotype. The V gene is TRBV6-5, the J gene TRBJ2-7; the D is unclear. CDR3 length equals 14 residues. CDR1 MNHEY and CDR2 SVGAGI come from the germline V gene. With 0 bases removed from V and 2 bases from J, the gap between germline ends came to 8 bases. In DNA, the CDR3 is TGTGCCAGCAGTTACTCAGGTAACGCCTACGAGCAGTACTTC. This translates into CASSYSGNAYEQYF.

The CDR3 here is CSASGVSHTEAFF. The CDR3 coding sequence is TGCAGTGCTAGTGGTGTTTCCCACACTGAAGCTTTCTTT. The J gene is TRBJ1-1, the V gene TRBV20-1; D is unclear. The V gene's germline CDR1 is DFQATT and CDR2 SNEGSKA (reference sequence). CDR3 length equals 13 residues. Trimming took 3 bases from V and 3 from J, leaving 11 bases between them.